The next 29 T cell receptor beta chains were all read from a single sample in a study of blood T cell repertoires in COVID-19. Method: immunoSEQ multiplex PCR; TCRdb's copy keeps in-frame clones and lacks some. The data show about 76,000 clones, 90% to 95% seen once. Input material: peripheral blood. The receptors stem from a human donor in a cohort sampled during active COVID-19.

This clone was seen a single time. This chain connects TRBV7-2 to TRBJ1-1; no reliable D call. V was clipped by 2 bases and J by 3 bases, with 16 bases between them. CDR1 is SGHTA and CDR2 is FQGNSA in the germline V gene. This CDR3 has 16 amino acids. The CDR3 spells CASSLWARRGDTEAFF. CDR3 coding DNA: TGTGCCAGCAGCTTATGGGCTCGACGTGGTGACACTGAAGCTTTCTTT.

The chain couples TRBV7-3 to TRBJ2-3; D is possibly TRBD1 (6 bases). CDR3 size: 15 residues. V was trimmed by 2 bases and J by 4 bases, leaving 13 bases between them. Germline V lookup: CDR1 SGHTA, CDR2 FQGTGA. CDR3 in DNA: TGTGCCAGCAGCTTACTAGGGGGAGTCGCAGATACGCAGTATTTT. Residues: CASSLLGGVADTQYF.

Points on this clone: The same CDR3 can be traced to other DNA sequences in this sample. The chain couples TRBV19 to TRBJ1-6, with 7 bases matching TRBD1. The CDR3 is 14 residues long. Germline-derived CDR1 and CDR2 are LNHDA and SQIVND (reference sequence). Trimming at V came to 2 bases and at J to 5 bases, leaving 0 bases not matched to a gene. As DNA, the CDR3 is TGTGCCAGTAGTATACAGGGGGATAATTCACCCCTCCACTTT. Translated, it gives CASSIQGDNSPLHF.

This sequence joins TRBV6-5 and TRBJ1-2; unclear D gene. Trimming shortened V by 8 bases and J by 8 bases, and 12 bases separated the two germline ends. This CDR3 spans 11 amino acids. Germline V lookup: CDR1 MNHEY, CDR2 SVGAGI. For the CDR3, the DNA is TGTGCCAGCGTCGCAAACGGGGGCTACACCTTC. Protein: CASVANGGYTF.

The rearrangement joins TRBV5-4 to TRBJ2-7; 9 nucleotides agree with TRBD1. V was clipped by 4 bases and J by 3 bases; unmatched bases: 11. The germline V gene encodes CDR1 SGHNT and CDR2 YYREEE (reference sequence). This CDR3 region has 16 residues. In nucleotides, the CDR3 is TGTGCCAGCAGCACAACTCGACAGGGGGGGGGCTACGAGCAGTACTTC. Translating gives CASSTTRQGGGYEQYF.

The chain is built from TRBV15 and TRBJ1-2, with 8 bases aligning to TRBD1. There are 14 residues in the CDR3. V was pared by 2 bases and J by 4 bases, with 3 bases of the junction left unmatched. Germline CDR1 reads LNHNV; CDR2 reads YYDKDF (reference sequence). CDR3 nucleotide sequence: TGTGCCACCAGCAGACAGGGGGCCTCCTATGGCTACACCTTC. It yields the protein CATSRQGASYGYTF.

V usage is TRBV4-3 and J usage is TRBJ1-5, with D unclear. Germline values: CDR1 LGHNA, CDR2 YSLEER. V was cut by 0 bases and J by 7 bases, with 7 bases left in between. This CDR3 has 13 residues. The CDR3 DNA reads TGCGCCAGCAGCCAAGATTTACAACAGCCCCAGCATTTT. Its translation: CASSQDLQQPQHF.

CDR3 in DNA: TGTGCCAGCAGGGAGCCTGAGAACACCGGGGAGCTGTTTTTT. Its translation is CASREPENTGELFF. The chain is built from TRBV6-6 and TRBJ2-2; unclear D gene. CDR3 size: 14 residues. Germline CDR1 MNHNY, CDR2 SVGAGI (reference sequence). The germline V and J ends were trimmed by 6 bases and 1 base, with 9 bases remaining between them.

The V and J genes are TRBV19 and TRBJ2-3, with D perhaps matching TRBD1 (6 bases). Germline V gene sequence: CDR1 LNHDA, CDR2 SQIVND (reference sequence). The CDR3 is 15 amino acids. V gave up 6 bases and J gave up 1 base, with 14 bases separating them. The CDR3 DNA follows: TGTGCCAGTAGGAATAGGGGGTACGGCACAGATACGCAGTATTTT. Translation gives CASRNRGYGTDTQYF.

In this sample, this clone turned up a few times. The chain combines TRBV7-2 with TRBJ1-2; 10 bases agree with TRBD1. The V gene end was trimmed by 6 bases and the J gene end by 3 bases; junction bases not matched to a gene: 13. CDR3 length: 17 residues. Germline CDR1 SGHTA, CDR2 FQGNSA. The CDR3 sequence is CASRHIRGTGDYYGYTF. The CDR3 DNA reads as TGTGCCAGCAGACACATTCGCGGGACAGGGGATTACTATGGCTACACCTTC.

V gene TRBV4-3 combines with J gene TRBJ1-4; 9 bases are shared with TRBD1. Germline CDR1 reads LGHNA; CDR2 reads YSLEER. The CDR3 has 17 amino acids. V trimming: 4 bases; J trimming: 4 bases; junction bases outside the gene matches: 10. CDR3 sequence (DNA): TGCGCCAGCAGCCGCGAAGCCGGGACAGGGCTTAATGAAAAACTGTTTTTT. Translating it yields CASSREAGTGLNEKLFF.

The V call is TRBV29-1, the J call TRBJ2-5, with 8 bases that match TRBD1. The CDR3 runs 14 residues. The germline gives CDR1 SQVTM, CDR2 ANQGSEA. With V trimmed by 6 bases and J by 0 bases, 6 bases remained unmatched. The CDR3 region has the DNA TGCAGCGTCCGACAGGGGACAGACCAAGAGACCCAGTACTTC. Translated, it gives CSVRQGTDQETQYF.

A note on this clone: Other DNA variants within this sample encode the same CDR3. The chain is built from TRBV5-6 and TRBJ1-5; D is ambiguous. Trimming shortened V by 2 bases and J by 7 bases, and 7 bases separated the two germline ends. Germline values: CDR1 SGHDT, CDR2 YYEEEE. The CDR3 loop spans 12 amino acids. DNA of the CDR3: TGTGCCAGCAGCTTACTAGGCCAGCCCCAGCATTTT. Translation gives CASSLLGQPQHF.

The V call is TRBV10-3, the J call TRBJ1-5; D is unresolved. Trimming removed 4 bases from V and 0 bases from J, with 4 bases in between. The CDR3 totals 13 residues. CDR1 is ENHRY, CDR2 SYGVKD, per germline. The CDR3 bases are TGTGCCATCAGTGTCGGTAGCAATCAGCCCCAGCATTTT. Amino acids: CAISVGSNQPQHF.

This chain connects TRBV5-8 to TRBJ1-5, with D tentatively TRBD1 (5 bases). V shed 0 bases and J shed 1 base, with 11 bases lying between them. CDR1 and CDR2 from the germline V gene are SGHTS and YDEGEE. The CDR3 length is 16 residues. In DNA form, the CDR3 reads TGTGCCAGCAGCTTGGGCACGGGGGAGAGCAATCAGCCCCAGCATTTT. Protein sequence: CASSLGTGESNQPQHF.

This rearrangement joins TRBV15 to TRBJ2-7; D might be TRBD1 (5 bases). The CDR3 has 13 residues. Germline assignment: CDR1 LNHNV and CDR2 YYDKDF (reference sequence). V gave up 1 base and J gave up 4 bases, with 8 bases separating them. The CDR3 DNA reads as TGTGCCACCAGCAGAGCACAGGATTACGAGCAGTACTTC. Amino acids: CATSRAQDYEQYF.

The CDR3 DNA reads as TGCGCCAGCAGCCGCGAAGGGGCAGGTTGGTCCGGGGAGCTGTTTTTT. Residues: CASSREGAGWSGELFF. This chain links TRBV4-3 with TRBJ2-2; possibly TRBD1 for D (5 bases). This CDR3 has 16 residues. The germline V gene has CDR1 LGHNA and CDR2 YSLEER. Trimming took 4 bases from V and 6 from J, leaving 18 bases between them.

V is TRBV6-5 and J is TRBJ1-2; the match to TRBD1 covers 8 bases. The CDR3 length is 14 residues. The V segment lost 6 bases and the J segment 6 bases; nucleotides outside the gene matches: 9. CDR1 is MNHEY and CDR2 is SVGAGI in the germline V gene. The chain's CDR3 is CASSRLGQANGYTF. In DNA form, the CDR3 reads TGTGCCAGCAGCCGCCTGGGACAGGCCAATGGCTACACCTTC.

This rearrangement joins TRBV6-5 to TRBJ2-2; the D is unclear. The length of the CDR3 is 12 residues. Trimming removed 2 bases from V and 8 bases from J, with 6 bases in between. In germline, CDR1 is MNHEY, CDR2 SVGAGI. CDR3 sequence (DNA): TGTGCCAGCAGTTACGACGGGGGGGAGCTGTTTTTT. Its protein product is CASSYDGGELFF.

In DNA, the CDR3 is TGCGCCAACGAAATTGGACAGCAGTTTTGGGAGACCCAGTACTTC. It encodes CANEIGQQFWETQYF. V and J are TRBV10-1 and TRBJ2-5, with D maybe TRBD1 (6 bases). Germline loops: CDR1 WNHNN, CDR2 SYGVQD (reference sequence). The ends were cut back, 10 bases at V and 5 bases at J, with 23 bases in the middle. The CDR3 spans 15 residues.

DNA of the CDR3: TGTGCCAGCAGCCAACAAAGTAGGAGCGGGGGGGTAATCGATGAGCAGTTCTTC. It specifies CASSQQSRSGGVIDEQFF. V and J are TRBV4-2 and TRBJ2-1; 10 bases map to TRBD2. The trim removed 2 bases at V and 8 bases at J, leaving 15 bases unmatched. Per germline, CDR1 LGHNA and CDR2 YNFKEQ. This CDR3 has 18 amino acids.

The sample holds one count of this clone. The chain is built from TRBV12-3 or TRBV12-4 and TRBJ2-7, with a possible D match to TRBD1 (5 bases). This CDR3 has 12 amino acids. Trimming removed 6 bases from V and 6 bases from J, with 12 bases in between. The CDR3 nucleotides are TGTGCCAGCAGATCAGGGTGGGGCGAGCAGTACTTC. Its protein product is CASRSGWGEQYF.

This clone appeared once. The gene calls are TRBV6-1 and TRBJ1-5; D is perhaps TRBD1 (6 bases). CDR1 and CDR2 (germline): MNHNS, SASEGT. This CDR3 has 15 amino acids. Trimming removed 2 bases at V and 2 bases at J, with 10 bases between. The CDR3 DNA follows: TGTGCCAGCAGTGAAATGTCAGGGGGCAATCAGCCCCAGCATTTT. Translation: CASSEMSGGNQPQHF.

For the CDR3, the DNA is TGTGCCAGCAGCCTAGCGAGGGTTCAAGAGACCCAGTACTTC. It yields the protein CASSLARVQETQYF. V gene TRBV6-6 combines with J gene TRBJ2-5; TRBD2 is a possible D gene (6 bases). CDR1 and CDR2 from the germline V gene are MNHNY and SVGAGI (reference sequence). Trimming took 6 bases from V and 2 from J, leaving 13 bases between them. The CDR3 has 14 amino acids.

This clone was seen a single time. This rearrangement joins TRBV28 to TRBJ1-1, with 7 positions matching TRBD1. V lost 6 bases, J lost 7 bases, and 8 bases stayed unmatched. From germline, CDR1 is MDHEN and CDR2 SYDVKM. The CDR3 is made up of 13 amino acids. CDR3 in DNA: TGTGCCAGCAGCCCTGCGGGACAGATTGAAGCTTTCTTT. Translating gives CASSPAGQIEAFF.

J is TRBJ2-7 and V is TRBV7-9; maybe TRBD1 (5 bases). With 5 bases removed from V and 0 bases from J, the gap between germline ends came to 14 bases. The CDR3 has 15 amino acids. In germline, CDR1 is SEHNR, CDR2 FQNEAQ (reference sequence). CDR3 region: CASSPGAYSSYEQYF. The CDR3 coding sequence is TGTGCCAGCAGCCCTGGGGCTTACAGCTCCTACGAGCAGTACTTC. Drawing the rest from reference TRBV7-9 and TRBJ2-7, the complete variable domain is DTGVSQNPRHKITKRGQNVTFRCDPISEHNRLYWYRQTLGQGPEFLTYFQNEAQLEKSRLLSDRFSAERPKGSFSTLEIQRTEQGDSAMYLCASSPGAYSSYEQYFGPGTRLTVT.

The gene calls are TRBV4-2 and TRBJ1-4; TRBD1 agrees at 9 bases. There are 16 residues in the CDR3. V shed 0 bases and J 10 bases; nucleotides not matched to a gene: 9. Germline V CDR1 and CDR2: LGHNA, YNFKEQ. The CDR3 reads CASSQEDGDREGKLFF. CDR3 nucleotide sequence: TGTGCCAGCAGCCAAGAGGACGGGGACAGGGAAGGAAAACTGTTTTTT.

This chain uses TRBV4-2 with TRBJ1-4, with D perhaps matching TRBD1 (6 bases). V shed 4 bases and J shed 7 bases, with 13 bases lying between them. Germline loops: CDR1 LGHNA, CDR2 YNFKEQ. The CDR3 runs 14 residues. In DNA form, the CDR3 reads TGTGCCAGCAGCCTTATAGGGGGTTTTGAAAAACTGTTTTTT. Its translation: CASSLIGGFEKLFF.

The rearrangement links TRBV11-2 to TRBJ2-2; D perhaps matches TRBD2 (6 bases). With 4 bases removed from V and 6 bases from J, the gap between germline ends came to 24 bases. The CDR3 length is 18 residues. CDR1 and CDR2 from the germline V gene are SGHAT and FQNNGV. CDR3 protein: CASSSRVGGLGKPGELFF. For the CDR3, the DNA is TGTGCCAGCAGCTCCAGAGTGGGGGGTTTGGGGAAACCCGGGGAGCTGTTTTTT.